One T cell receptor beta chain is described in this entry. Its antigen is not identified. V lost 3 bases to trimming and J lost 15 bases; unmatched junction nucleotides: 11. The CDR3 spans 13 residues. CDR1 LNHDA and CDR2 SQIVND come from the germline V gene (reference sequence). This sample is drawn from a study of shared clonotypes between healthy human individuals. As for the study in general: The donors, two women and three men, were aged 18 to 49. Each donor had three CD4 naive, three CD4 memory, two CD8 naive and one CD8 memory plate.

Deep was the level at which the assay was run. Profiling relied on immunoSEQ multiplex PCR, and the TCRdb table lists in-frame clones only, not all of them. Counted here are fewer than 2.5 million clones, roughly 93% occurring once; the ten biggest clones make up about 0.34%. The study, taken as a whole, reports: Exclusively blood specimens were collected; tissue repertoires likely differ.

Sequencing input: naive CD4+ T cells from PBMCs. Subset meaning: CD45RA+ positively selected. The rearrangement joins TRBV19 to TRBJ2-1, with 7 bases fitting TRBD1. This TCR derives from a young man in good health. Some clones in this sample may be carry-over from other donors' samples. The CDR3 loop reads CASSIGAAGTAFF. CDR3 coding DNA: TGTGCCAGTAGTATTGGGGCCGCCGGGACAGCGTTCTTC.